The present T cell receptor (beta chain) was sequenced within a study of blood T cell repertoires in COVID-19. At the level of the study: The origin of the acute and convalescent COVID-19 samples was the United States, Italy and Spain. Nucleic acid was either cDNA or gDNA, and it came from T cells, B-cell-depleted T cells, or PBMCs.

This clone was picked up a small number of times. V was trimmed by 5 bases and J by 0 bases, leaving 14 bases between them. CDR1 and CDR2 (germline): SEHNR, FQNEAQ (reference sequence). This CDR3 has 16 residues. Per the study methods: It was from reference gene primer amplification that nucleated cell counts were estimated. Clones were sequenced by immunoSEQ multiplex PCR, and TCRdb holds only the in-frame ones, with some missing. That table gives V, J and clone size, and the DNA gave D and trimming. The sample has about 70,000 clones, more than 75% seen once. The sequence derives from a human donor in a cohort sampled during active COVID-19. The chain couples TRBV7-9 to TRBJ1-3, with TRBD1 as a possible D gene (5 bases). The sample consisted of peripheral blood. The CDR3 DNA reads TGTGCCAGCAGCGCCGCCGGGGGAAGCTCTGGAAACACCATATATTTT. This codes for CASSAAGGSSGNTIYF.